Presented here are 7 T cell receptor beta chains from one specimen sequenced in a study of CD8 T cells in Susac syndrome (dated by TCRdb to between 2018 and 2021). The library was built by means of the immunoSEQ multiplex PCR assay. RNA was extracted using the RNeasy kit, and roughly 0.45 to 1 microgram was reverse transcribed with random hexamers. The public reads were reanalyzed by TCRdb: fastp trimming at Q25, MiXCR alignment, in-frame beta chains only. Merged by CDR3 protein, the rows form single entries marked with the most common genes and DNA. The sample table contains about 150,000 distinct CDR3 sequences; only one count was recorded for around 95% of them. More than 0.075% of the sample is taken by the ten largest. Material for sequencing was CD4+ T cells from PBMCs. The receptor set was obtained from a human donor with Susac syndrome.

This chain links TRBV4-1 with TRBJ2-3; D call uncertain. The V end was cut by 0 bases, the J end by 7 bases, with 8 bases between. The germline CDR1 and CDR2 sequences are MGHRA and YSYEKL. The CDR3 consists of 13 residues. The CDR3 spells CASSQEPANTQYF. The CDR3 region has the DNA TGCGCCAGCAGCCAAGAACCAGCGAATACGCAGTATTTT.

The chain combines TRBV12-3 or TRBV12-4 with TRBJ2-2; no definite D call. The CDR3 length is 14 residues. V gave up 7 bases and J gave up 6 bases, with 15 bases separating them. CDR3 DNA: TGTGCCAGCAATTCCCCAAGTGGTCCCGGGGAGCTGTTTTTT. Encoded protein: CASNSPSGPGELFF.

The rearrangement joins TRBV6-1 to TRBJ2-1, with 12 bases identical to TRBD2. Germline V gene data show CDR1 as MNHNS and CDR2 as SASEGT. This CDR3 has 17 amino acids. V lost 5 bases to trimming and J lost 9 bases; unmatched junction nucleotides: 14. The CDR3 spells CASSLAGGPKQASEQFF. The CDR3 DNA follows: TGTGCCAGCAGTCTAGCGGGGGGGCCAAAGCAGGCCTCTGAGCAGTTCTTC.

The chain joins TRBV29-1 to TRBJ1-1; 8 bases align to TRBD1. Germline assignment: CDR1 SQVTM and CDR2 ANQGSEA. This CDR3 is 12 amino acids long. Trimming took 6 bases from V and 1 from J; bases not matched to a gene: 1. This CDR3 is CSVTGGNTEAFF. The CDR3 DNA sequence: TGCAGCGTAACAGGGGGGAACACTGAAGCTTTCTTT.

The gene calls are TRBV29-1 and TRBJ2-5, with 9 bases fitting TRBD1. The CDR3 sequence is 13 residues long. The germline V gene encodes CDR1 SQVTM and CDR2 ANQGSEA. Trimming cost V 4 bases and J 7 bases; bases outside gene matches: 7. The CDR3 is CSVVKGQGTTQYF. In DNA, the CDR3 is TGCAGCGTTGTCAAAGGACAGGGGACGACCCAGTACTTC.

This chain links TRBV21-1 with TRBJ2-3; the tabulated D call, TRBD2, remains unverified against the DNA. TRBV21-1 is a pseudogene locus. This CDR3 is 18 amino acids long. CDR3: CASSNSVRLAGVGDTQYF. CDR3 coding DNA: TGTGCCAGCAGCAATTCGGTCCGCCTAGCGGGAGTAGGAGATACGCAGTATTTT.

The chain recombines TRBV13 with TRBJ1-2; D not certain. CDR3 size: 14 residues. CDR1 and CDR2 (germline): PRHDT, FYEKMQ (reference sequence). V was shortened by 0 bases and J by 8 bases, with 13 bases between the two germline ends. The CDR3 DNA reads TGTGCCAGCAGCTTAGGCTCAGTCCAAGAAGGCTACACCTTC. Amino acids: CASSLGSVQEGYTF. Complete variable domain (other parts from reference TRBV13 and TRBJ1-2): AAGVIQSPRHLIKEKRETATLKCYPIPRHDTVYWYQQGPGQDPQFLISFYEKMQSDKGSIPDRFSAQQFSDYHSELNMSSLELGDSALYFCASSLGSVQEGYTFGSGTRLTVV.